Below, one TCR beta chain is given with its context. Its antigen remains unidentified. The sample comes from a study of T-cell reconstitution after alpha-beta-depleted transplantation in children. Study conclusions and caveats: Some patients' high day-60 TCRbeta diversity was traced to surviving recipient T cells and thymic progenitors. At one year after transplant, newly produced T cells mostly accounted for T-cell counts and diversity. About two months after transplant, alpha-beta T cells reportedly came from several hundred expanded graft clones.

Unique molecular identifiers featured in how the TCRbeta library was prepared. TCRdb re-called the PCR reads with MiXCR, one entry per CDR3 protein. The sample comprises 700,000 or so distinct CDR3 sequences, about 12% of which are singletons, and roughly 0.84% rests with the top ten. V was shortened by 1 base and J by 4 bases, with 13 bases between the two germline ends. CDR3 size: 14 residues. From germline, CDR1 is DFQATT and CDR2 SNEGSKA (reference sequence). The chain links TRBV20-1 to TRBJ1-2; D unclear. The TCR originated in a girl aged 2 to 9 with congenital amegakaryocytic thrombocytopenia, due to receive a stem cell transplant. The sequencing used PBMCs, collected before TCRalphabeta/CD19-depleted stem cell transplant. In DNA, the CDR3 is TGCAGTGCTAGAGGAACCCCAGGAAGCTATGGCTACACCTTC. This codes for CSARGTPGSYGYTF.